Presented here are 4 T cell receptor beta chains from one specimen sequenced in a study of regulatory T cells in long-lasting Graves disease. Arm-PCR of CDR3 regions and iRepertoire HTBI primers were the basis on which TCR beta libraries were built. One entry per CDR3 protein, called by TCRdb with MiXCR from the multiplex PCR reads. The data show over 650,000 distinct CDR3 sequences, around 30% seen once. Noted time point: persistent/refractory GD, antithyroid drugs over 5 years with positive TRAb. Generation of the TCR library employed RNA extracted from PBMCs. This sample comprised peripheral blood mononuclear cells (PBMCs), obtained when the disease was refractory, from a patient treated with antithyroid drugs. The receptors shown here come from a female donor with Graves disease.

This clonotype showed up just a few times. This chain uses TRBV30 with TRBJ2-5; D uncertain. CDR1 GTSNPN and CDR2 SVGIG come from the germline V gene (reference sequence). CDR3 size: 13 residues. The V gene lost 4 bases and the J gene lost 5 bases, with 14 bases spanning the gap. CDR3 DNA sequence: TGTGCCTGGATAACTAACTATAAGGAGACCCAGTACTTC. Encoded protein: CAWITNYKETQYF.

This clonotype turned up a few times. The V and J genes are TRBV6-1 and TRBJ1-2; D remains unclear. Germline lookup yields CDR1 MNHNS and CDR2 SASEGT. This CDR3 has 12 amino acids. Trimming removed 11 bases at V and 4 bases at J, with 14 bases between. CDR3 nucleotides: TGTGCCGTCACTGACACTCGCTATGGCTACACCTTC. Protein: CAVTDTRYGYTF.

Regarding this clonotype: The junction shows a germline mismatch at one end, possibly a read error. This CDR3 reads CASSLAGQTNSPLHF. CDR3 nucleotide sequence: TGTGCCAGCAGCTTGGCCGGGCAGACTAATTCACCCCTCCACTTT. The chain couples TRBV5-1 to TRBJ1-6, with D unclear. Germline CDR1 SGHRS, CDR2 YFSETQ. This CDR3 is 15 amino acids long.

For this clonotype: The junction shows a germline mismatch at one end, possibly a read error. This chain's CDR3 is CAGSDLTENYGYTF. The CDR3 DNA is TGTGCCGGCAGCGACCTGACAGAAAACTATGGCTACACCTTC. The V and J genes are TRBV7-9 and TRBJ1-2; weak D call: TRBD1 (5 bases). CDR1 is SEHNR and CDR2 is FQNEAQ in the germline V gene (reference sequence). The CDR3 length is 14 residues.